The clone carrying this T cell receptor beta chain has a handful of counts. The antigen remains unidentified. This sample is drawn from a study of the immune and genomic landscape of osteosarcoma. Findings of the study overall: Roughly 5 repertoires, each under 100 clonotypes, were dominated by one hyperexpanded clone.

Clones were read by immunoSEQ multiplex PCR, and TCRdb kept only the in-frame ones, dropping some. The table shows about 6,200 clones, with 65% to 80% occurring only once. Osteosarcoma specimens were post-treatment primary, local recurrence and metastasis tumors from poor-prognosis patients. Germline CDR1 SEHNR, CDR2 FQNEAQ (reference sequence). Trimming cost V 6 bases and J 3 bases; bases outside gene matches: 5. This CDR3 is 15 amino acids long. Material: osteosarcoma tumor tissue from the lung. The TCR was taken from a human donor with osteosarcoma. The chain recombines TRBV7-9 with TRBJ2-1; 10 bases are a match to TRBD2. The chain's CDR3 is CASSSTSGFYNEQFF. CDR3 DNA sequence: TGTGCCAGCAGTTCGACTAGCGGGTTCTACAATGAGCAGTTCTTC.